The clone carrying this TCR beta chain came up many times. Its antigen is still unknown. These data come from a study of early T cells in non-severe SARS-CoV-2 infection. About the research overall: Chains from this unsorted whole-blood bulk RNA could not be paired.

General study results and limits: Sequences matched to VDJdb favored anti-spike CD8 responses, while private and CD4 specificities were missed.

The CDR3 totals 13 residues. J lost 7 bases, V lost 6 bases, and 6 bases had no gene match. Germline V gene data show CDR1 as MNHEY and CDR2 as SVGEGT. As part of library construction, unique molecular identifiers were attached to individual cDNA molecules. TCRdb analysed the 5' RACE reads with MiXCR anew, one entry per CDR3 protein. The sample gives roughly 100,000 distinct CDR3 sequences, 10% to 15% of which show up once; 6% to 7.5% is in the top ten. The rearrangement joins TRBV6-2 or TRBV6-3 to TRBJ1-3, with 7 bases aligning to TRBD1. The source material was whole blood. The clonotype originates from an adult who was a healthcare worker with PCR-confirmed SARS-CoV-2 infection or an uninfected control (not recorded which). In nucleotides, the CDR3 is TGTGCCAGCAGCCGGGACAGTCTGAACACCATATATTTT. It codes for CASSRDSLNTIYF.